The text below deals with one TCR beta chain. Original handling: Estimates of nucleated cell counts were drawn from the amplification of reference gene primers. Assay: immunoSEQ multiplex PCR; the TCRdb copy retains only in-frame clones and omits some. D and trimming come from the DNA, and the V and J calls and clone size come from that table. The table shows some 160,000 clones, with approximately 87% occurring only once. The data stem from a study of blood T cell repertoires in COVID-19. Looking at the study overall: COVID-19 samples collected from the United States, Italy and Spain covered acute and convalescent phases.

The germline V gene has CDR1 MNHEY and CDR2 SMNVEV (reference sequence). The length of the CDR3 is 15 residues. V was cut by 4 bases and J by 0 bases, with 10 bases left in between. The rearrangement joins TRBV27 to TRBJ2-1, with TRBD1 as a possible D gene (6 bases). The sample taken for sequencing was peripheral blood. The sequence was collected from a woman in her 70s with COVID-19, enrolled during active disease. The CDR3 region is CASSSGQSSYNEQFF. In DNA, the CDR3 is TGTGCCAGCAGTTCGGGACAAAGCTCCTACAATGAGCAGTTCTTC.